This T cell receptor (beta chain) was recovered during a study of CD8 T cells in ankylosing spondylitis. The CDR3 spans 15 residues. Germline V gene lookup returns CDR1 MDHEN and CDR2 SYDVKM. J was trimmed by 5 bases and V by 5 bases; bases with no gene match: 10. TCRdb recomputed calls from the 5' RACE reads with MiXCR, one row per CDR3 protein. The repertoire consists of some 150,000 distinct CDR3 sequences, with roughly 10% occurring once and the leading ten covering 4.1%. This clonotype occurred a few times. V gene TRBV28 combines with J gene TRBJ2-5; TRBD2 matches at 8 bases. The receptor comes from a female donor with ankylosing spondylitis or in good health (not recorded which). The sequenced material came from blood, either unsorted or a sorted T cell fraction (not recorded which). In DNA, the CDR3 is TGTGCCAGCAGTATCTCAGCGGGGGCGGGGGAGACCCAGTACTTC. This gives the protein CASSISAGAGETQYF.